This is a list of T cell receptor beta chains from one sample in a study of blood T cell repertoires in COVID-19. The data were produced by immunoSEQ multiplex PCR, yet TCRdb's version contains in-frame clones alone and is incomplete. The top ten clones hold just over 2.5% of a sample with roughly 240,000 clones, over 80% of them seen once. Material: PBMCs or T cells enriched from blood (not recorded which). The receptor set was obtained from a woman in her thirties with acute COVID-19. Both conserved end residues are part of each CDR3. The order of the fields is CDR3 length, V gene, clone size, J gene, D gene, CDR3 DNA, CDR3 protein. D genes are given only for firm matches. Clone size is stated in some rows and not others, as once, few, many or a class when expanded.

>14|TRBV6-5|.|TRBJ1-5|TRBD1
TGTGCCAGCAGCTTACAGGGGGGTTATCAGCCCCAGCATTTT
CASSLQGGYQPQHF
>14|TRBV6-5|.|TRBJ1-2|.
TGTGCCAGCAGTTACTCCGGTCTCGACTATGGCTACACCTTC
CASSYSGLDYGYTF
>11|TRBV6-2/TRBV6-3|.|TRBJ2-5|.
TGTGCCAGCAGTCCGCAGGAGACCCAGTACTTC
CASSPQETQYF
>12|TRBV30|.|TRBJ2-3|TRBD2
TGTGCCGGTAGCGGGGGGGCAGATACGCAGTATTTT
CAGSGGADTQYF
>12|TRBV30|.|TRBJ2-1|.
TGTGCCTGGAGTAGGGGCCGCAATGAGCAGTTCTTC
CAWSRGRNEQFF
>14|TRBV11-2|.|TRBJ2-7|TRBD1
TGTGCCAGCAGCCTGCCGGGACAGAGTTACGAGCAGTACTTC
CASSLPGQSYEQYF
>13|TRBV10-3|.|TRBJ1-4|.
TGTGCCATCAGTGAGTCGGGGGCACCGGTGCTGTTTTTT
CAISESGAPVLFF
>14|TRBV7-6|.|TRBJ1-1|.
TGTGCCAGCAGCCCCCAGGGGTTTAGCACTGAAGCTTTCTTT
CASSPQGFSTEAFF
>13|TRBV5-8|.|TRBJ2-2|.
TGTGCCAGCAGCTTTCAGAACACCGGGGAGCTGTTTTTT
CASSFQNTGELFF
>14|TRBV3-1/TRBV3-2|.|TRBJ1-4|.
TGTGCCAGCAGCAGGACAGCAACTAATGAAAAACTGTTTTTT
CASSRTATNEKLFF
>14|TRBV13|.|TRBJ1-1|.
TGTGCCAGCAGCTCCTGGGGGCAGAACACTGAAGCTTTCTTT
CASSSWGQNTEAFF
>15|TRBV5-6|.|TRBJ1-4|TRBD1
TGTGCCAGCAGCTTCCCACAGGGGGCGGGTGAAAAACTGTTTTTT
CASSFPQGAGEKLFF
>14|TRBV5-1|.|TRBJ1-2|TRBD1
TGCGCCAGCAGCTTGGTTGGGACAGCTTATGGCTACACCTTC
CASSLVGTAYGYTF
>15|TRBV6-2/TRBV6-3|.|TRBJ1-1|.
TGTGCCAGCAGTACGCCCCGGCGGGGCCTCACTGAAGCTTTCTTT
CASSTPRRGLTEAFF
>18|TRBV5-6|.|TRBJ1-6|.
TGTGCCAGCAGCTTAAGGAACAGTCCCAAGCAGAGGGATTCACCCCTCCACTTT
CASSLRNSPKQRDSPLHF
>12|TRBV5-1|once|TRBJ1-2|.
TGCGCCAGCAGCTTGGCCGGCTATGGCTACACCTTC
CASSLAGYGYTF
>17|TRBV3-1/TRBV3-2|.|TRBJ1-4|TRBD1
TGTGCCAGCAGCCAAGATAGGGGGACAGGTCTTAATGAAAAACTGTTTTTT
CASSQDRGTGLNEKLFF
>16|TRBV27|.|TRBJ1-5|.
TGTGCCAGCAGTTTATCCGCCCCCACGGTCTATCAGCCCCAGCATTTT
CASSLSAPTVYQPQHF
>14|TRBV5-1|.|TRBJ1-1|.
TGCGCCAGCAGCCCGTCGACAGCGAACACTGAAGCTTTCTTT
CASSPSTANTEAFF